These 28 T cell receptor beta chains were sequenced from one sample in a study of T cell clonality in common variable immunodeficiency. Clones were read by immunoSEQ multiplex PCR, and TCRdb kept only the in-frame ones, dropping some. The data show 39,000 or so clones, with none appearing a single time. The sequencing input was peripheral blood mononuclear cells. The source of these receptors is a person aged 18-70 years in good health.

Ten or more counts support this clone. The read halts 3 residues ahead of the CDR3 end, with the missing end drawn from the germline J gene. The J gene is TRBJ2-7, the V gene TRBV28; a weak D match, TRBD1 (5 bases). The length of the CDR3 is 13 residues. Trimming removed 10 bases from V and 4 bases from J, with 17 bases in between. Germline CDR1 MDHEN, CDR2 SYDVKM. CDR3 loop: CATHRAGQYEQYF. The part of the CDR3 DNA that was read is TGTGCCACCCATCGGGCAGGGCAGTACGAG.

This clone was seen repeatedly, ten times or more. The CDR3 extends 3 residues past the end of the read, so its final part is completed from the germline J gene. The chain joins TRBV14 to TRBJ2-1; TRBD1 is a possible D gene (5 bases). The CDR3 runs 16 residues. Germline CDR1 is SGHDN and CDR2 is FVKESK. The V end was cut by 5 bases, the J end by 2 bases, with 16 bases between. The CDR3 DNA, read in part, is TGTGCCAGCAGCAACCGCCGACAGATAACCTACAATGAG. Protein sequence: CASSNRRQITYNE. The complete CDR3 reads CASSNRRQITYNEQFF.

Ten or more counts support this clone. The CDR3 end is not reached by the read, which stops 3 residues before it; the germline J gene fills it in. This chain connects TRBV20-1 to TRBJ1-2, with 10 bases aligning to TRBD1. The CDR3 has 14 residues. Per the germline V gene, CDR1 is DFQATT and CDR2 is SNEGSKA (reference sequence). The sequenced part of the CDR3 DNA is TGCAGTGCACCCGGGACAGGGGCTTTAATCGGC. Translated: CSAPGTGALIG. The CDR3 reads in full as CSAPGTGALIGYTF.

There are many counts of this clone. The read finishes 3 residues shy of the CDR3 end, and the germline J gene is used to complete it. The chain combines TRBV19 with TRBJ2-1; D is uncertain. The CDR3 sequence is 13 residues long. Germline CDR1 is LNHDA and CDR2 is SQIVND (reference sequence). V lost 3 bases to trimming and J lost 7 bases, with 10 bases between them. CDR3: CASSISSPNEQFF. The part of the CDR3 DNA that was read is TGTGCCAGTAGTATTTCGAGCCCAAATGAG.

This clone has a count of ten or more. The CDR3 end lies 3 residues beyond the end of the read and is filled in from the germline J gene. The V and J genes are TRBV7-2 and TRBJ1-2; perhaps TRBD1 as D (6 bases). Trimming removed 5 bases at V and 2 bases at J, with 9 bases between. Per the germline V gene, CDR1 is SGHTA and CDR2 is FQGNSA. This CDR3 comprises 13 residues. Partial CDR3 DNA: TGTGCCAGCAGCGGAGACAGGAACTATGGC. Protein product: CASSGDRNYG. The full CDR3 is CASSGDRNYGYTF.

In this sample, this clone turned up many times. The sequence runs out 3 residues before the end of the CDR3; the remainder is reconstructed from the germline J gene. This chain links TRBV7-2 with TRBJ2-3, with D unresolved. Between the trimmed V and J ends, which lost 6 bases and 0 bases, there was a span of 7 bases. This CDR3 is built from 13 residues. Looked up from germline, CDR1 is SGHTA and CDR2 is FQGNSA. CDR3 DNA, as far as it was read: TGTGCCAGCAGGACTTCTAGCACAGATACG. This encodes CASRTSSTDT. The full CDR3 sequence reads CASRTSSTDTQYF. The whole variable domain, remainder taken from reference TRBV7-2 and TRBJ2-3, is GAGVSQSPSNKVTEKGKDVELRCDPISGHTALYWYRQSLGQGLEFLIYFQGNSAPDKSGLPSDRFSAERTGGSVSTLTIQRTQQEDSAVYLCASRTSSTDTQYFGPGTRLTVL.

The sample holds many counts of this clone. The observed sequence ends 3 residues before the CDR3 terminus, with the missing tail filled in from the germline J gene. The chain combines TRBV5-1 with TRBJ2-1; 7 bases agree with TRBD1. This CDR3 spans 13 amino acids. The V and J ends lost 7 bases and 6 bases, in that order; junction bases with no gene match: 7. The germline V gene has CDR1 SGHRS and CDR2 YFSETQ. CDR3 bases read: TGCGCCAGCCGGCCCCCAGGGGGCAATGAG. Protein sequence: CASRPPGGNE. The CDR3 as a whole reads CASRPPGGNEQFF.

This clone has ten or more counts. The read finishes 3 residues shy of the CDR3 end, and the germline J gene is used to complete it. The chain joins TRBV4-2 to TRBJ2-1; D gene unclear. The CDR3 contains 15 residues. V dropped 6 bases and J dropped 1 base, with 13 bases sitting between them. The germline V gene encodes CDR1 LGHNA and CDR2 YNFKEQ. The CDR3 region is CASRFTVTSYNEQFF. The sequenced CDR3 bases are TGTGCCAGCAGGTTTACGGTGACATCCTACAATGAG.

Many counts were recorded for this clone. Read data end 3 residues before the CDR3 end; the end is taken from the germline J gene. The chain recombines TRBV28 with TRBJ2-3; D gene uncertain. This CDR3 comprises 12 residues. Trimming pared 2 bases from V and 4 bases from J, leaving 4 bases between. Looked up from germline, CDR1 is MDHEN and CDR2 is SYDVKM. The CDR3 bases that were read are TGTGCCAGCAGTTTAATCTCAGATACG. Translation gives CASSLISDT. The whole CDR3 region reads CASSLISDTQYF.

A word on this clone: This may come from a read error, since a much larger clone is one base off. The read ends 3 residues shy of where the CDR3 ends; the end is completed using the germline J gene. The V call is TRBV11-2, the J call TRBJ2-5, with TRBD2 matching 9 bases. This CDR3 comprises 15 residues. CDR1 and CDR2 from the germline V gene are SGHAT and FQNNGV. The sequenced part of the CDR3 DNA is TGTGCCAGCAGCTTCGCCGGGACTAGCACAGATACC. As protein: CASSFAGTSTDT. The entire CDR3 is CASSFAGTSTDTQYF. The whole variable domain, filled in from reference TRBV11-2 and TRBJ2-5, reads EAGVAQSPRYKIIEKRQSVAFWCNPISGHATLYWYQQILGQGPKLLIQFQNNGVVDDSQLPKDRFSAERLKGVDSTLKIQPAKLEDSAVYLCASSFAGTSTDTQYFGPGTRLLVL.

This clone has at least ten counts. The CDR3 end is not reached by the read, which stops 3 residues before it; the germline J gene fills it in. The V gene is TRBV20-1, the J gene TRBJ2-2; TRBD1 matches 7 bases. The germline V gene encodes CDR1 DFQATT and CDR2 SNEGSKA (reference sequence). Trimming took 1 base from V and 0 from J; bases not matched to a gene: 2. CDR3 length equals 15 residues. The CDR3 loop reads CSARAGTANTGELFF. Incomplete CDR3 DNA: TGCAGTGCTAGAGCCGGGACAGCGAACACCGGGGAG.

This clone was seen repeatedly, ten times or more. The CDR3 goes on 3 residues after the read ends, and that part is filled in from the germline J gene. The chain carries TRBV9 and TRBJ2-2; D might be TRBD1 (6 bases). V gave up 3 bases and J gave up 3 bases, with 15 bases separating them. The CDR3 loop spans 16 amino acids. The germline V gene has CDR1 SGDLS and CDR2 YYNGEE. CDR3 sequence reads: CASSATGLGDTGELFF. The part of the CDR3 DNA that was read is TGTGCCAGCAGCGCTACAGGGTTAGGAGACACCGGGGAG.

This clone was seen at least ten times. Incomplete CDR3 DNA: TGTGCCAGCAGTGAGAGGAGGGAGCGGGTCACCGGGGAG. Protein: CASSERRERVTGE. The complete CDR3 sequence is CASSERRERVTGELFF. The chain recombines TRBV2 with TRBJ2-2; TRBD2 might be the D (6 bases). Read sequence stops 3 residues before the CDR3 end, and the germline J gene provides the missing end. The germline V gene has CDR1 SNHLY and CDR2 FYNNEI. V shed 3 bases and J shed 4 bases, with 15 bases lying between them. The CDR3 loop spans 16 amino acids.

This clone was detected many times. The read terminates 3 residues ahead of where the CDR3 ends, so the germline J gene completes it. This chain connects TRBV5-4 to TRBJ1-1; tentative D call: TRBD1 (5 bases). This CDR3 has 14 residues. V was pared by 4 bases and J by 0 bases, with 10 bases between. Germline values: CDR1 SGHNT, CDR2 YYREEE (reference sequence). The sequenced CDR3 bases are TGTGCCAGCAGCCAAAGACAGATGAACACTGAA. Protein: CASSQRQMNTE. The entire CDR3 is CASSQRQMNTEAFF.

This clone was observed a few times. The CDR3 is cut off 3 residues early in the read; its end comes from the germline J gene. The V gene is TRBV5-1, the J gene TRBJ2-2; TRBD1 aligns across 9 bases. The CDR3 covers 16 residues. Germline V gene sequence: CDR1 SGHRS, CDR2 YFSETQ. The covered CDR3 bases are TGCGCCAGCAGCCCAACCCGCGACAGGGGGATCGAAAAG. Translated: CASSPTRDRGIEK. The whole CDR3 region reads CASSPTRDRGIEKLFF.

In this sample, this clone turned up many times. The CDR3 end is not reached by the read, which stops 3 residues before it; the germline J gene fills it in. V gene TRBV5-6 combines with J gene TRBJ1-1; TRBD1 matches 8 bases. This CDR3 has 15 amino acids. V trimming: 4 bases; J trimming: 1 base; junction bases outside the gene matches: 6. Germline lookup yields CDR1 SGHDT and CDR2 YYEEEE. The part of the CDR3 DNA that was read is TGTGCCAGCAGCGTATTACAGGGGGGGAACACTGAA. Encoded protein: CASSVLQGGNTE. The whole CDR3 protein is CASSVLQGGNTEAFF.

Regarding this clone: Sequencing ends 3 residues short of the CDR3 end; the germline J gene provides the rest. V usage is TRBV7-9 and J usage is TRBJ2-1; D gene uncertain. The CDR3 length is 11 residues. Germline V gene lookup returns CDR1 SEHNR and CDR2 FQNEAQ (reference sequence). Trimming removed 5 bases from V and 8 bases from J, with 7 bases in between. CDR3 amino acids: CASSPKDEQFF. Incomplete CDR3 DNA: TGTGCCAGCAGCCCGAAGGATGAG.

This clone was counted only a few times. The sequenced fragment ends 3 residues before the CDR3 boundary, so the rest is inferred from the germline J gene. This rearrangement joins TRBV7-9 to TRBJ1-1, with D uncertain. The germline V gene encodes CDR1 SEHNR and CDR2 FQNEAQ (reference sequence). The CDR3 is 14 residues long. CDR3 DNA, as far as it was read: TGTGCCAGCAGCTTGGAGCCCGAGAACTATGGC. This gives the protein CASSLEPENYG. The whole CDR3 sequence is CASSLEPENYGAFF.

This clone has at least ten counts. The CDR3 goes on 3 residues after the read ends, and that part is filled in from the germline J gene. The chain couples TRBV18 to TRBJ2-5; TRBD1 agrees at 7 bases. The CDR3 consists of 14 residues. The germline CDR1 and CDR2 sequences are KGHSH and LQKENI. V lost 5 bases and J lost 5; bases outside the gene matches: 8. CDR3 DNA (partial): TGTGCCAGCTCAACACTGCCACAGGGGGAGACC. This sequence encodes CASSTLPQGET. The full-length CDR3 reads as CASSTLPQGETQYF. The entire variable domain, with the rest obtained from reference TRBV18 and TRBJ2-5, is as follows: NAGVMQNPRHLVRRRGQEARLRCSPMKGHSHVYWYRQLPEEGLKFMVYLQKENIIDESGMPKERFSAEFPKEGPSILRIQQVVRGDSAAYFCASSTLPQGETQYFGPGTRLLVL.

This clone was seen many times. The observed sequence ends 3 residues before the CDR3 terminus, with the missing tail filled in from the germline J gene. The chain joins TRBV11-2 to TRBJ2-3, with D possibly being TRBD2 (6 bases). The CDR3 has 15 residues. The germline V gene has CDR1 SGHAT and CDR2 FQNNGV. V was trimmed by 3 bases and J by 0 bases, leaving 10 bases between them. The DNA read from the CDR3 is TGTGCCAGCAGCTTCGCCGGGACTAGCACAGATACG. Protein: CASSFAGTSTDT. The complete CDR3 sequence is CASSFAGTSTDTQYF.

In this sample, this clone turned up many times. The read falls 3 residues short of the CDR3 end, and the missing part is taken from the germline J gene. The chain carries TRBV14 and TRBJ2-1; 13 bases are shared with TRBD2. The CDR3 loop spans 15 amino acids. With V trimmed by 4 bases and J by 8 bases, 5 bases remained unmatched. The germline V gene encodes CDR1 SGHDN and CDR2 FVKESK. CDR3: CASSLTSGRADEQFF. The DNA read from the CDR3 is TGTGCCAGCAGCCTAACTAGCGGGAGGGCCGATGAG.

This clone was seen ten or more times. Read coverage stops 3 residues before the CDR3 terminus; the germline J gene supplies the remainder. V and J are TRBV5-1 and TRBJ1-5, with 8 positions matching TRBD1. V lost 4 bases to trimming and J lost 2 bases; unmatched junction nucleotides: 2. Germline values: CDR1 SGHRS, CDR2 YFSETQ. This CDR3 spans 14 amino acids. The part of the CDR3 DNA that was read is TGCGCCAGCAGCGTGGGACAGGGCAATCAGCCC. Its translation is CASSVGQGNQP. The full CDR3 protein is CASSVGQGNQPQHF.

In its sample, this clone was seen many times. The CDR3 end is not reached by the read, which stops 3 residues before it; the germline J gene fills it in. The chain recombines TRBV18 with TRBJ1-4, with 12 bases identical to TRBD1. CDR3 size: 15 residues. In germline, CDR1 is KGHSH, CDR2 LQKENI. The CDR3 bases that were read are TGTGCCAGCTCACCTCCGGGACAGGGGGCCTGGAAA. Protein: CASSPPGQGAWK. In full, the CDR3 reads CASSPPGQGAWKLFF.

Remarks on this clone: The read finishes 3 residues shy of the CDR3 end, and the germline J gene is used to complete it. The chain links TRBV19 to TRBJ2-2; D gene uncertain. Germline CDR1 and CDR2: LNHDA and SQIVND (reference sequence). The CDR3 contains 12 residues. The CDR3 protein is CASSIGGSPLFF. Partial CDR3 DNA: TGTGCCAGTAGTATAGGAGGTTCACCG. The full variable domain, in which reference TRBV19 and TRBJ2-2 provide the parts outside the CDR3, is DGGITQSPKYLFRKEGQNVTLSCEQNLNHDAMYWYRQDPGQGLRLIYYSQIVNDFQKGDIAEGYSVSREKKESFPLTVTSAQKNPTAFYLCASSIGGSPLFFGEGSRLTVL.

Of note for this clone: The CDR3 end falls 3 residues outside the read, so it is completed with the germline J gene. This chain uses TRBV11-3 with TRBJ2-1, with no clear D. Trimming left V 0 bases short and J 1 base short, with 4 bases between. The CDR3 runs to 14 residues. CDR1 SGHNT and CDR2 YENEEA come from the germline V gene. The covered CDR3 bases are TGTGCCAGCAGCTTAGAGAGGTCCTACAATGAG. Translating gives CASSLERSYNE. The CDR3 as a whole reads CASSLERSYNEQFF. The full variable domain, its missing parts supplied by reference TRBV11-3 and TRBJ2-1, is EAGVVQSPRYKIIEKKQPVAFWCNPISGHNTLYWYLQNLGQGPELLIRYENEEAVDDSQLPKDRFSAERLKGVDSTLKIQPAELGDSAVYLCASSLERSYNEQFFGPGTRLTVL.

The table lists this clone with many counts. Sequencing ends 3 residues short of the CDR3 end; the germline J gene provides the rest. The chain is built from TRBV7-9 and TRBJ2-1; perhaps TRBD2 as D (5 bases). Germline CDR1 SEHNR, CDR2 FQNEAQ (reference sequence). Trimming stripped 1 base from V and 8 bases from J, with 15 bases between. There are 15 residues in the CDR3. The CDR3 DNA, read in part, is TGTGCCAGCAGCTTAGGTTCCGGGGTTACCGATGAG. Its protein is CASSLGSGVTDE. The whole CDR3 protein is CASSLGSGVTDEQFF.

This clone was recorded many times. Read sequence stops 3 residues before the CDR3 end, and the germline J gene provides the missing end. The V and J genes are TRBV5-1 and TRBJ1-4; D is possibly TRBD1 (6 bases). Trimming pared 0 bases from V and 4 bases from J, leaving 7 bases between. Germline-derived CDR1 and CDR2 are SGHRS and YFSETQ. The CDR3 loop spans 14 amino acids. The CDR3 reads CASSLVQGNEKLFF. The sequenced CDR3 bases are TGCGCCAGCAGCTTGGTACAGGGTAATGAAAAA.

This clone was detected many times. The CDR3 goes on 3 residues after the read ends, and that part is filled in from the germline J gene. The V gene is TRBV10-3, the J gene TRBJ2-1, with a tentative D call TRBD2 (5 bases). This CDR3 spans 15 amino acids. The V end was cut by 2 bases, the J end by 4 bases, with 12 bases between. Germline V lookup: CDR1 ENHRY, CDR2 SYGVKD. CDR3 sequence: CAISEQDSPYNEQFF. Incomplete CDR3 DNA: TGTGCCATCAGTGAGCAGGACTCCCCTTACAATGAG.